There are many counts of the clone carrying this T cell receptor beta chain. The antigen remains unidentified. None of the patients had undergone any treatment ahead of thyroid surgery. This entry is derived from a study of metastatic and nonmetastatic thyroid tumors. Across the study: Repertoires from malignant and benign thyroid patients were compared across blood and tumor or nodule tissue.

The ends lost 6 bases at V and 4 bases at J; junction bases unmatched: 13. This CDR3 spans 18 amino acids. Germline CDR1 and CDR2: MNHNS and SASEGT. MiXCR reprocessed the PCR reads for TCRdb. Here the sample spans roughly 59,000 clones, 15% to 20% being singletons. Findings and limits, study-wide: For both blood and tumor, malignant thyroid tumors reportedly showed significantly higher TCR beta diversity than benign nodules did.

The TCR comes from a male donor with papillary thyroid cancer or a benign thyroid nodule (not recorded which). Some clones in this sample may be carry-over from other donors' samples. Sequenced sample: blood. The chain has TRBV6-1 and TRBJ2-3; 13 positions agree with TRBD2. The DNA for the CDR3 is TGTGCCAGCAGCGACTTACTAGCGGGAGGGCCTAGGGCAGATACGCAGTATTTT. Translation: CASSDLLAGGPRADTQYF.